The 22 T cell receptor beta chains below were found in one sample sequenced in a study of T-cell reconstitution after alpha-beta-depleted transplantation in children. Molecular barcoding with unique molecular identifiers was used for the TCRbeta library. Via MiXCR, TCRdb re-called the PCR reads, giving one row per CDR3 protein. The sample has 500,000 to 600,000 distinct CDR3 sequences, around 20% seen once. The sample here was PBMCs from the stem cell graft donor, taken from the stem cell graft. The receptors stem from a human donor who donated a stem cell graft to a child with acute lymphoblastic leukemia.

The chain carries TRBV2 and TRBJ2-2, with D maybe TRBD2 (6 bases). This CDR3 has 20 residues. Germline V gene lookup returns CDR1 SNHLY and CDR2 FYNNEI. V lost 9 bases to trimming and J lost 7 bases, with 36 bases between them. The CDR3 coding sequence is TGTGCCAGTACCATAAATACCGACCCGACCCCCGGGACTTTTAGCGGGGAGCTGTTTTTT. Amino acid sequence: CASTINTDPTPGTFSGELFF.

V is TRBV29-1 and J is TRBJ2-5; TRBD1 matches at 7 bases. With 8 bases clipped from V and 2 bases from J, the junction kept 17 bases outside the gene matches. The CDR3 consists of 16 residues. From germline, CDR1 is SQVTM and CDR2 ANQGSEA. CDR3 DNA: TGCAGCACGTGGACAGGCGACTCCAATCCTCAAGAGACCCAGTACTTC. Protein: CSTWTGDSNPQETQYF.

This clonotype was picked up a small number of times. The rearrangement uses TRBV5-1 and TRBJ1-1; D is unresolved. V was trimmed by 0 bases and J by 4 bases, leaving 16 bases between them. From germline, CDR1 is SGHRS and CDR2 YFSETQ. The CDR3 consists of 16 residues. CDR3 in DNA: TGCGCCAGCAGCTTGGTTGGATTGGAGGACCCCACTGAAGCTTTCTTT. As protein: CASSLVGLEDPTEAFF.

The chain joins TRBV12-3 or TRBV12-4 to TRBJ2-5; 9 bases align to TRBD2. The CDR3 is 16 amino acids. J gave up 2 bases and V 4 bases, and 8 bases lay outside the gene matches. CDR3 sequence (DNA): TGTGCCAGCAGTTCACCGGGACTAGCCTTACAAGAGACCCAGTACTTC. It encodes CASSSPGLALQETQYF.

Only a few counts were recorded for this clonotype. This rearrangement joins TRBV13 to TRBJ2-7; D gene uncertain. This CDR3 spans 14 amino acids. V was cut by 0 bases and J by 3 bases, with 9 bases left in between. CDR1 is PRHDT and CDR2 is FYEKMQ in the germline V gene (reference sequence). In nucleotides, the CDR3 is TGTGCCAGCAGCTTAGGGGGTCCCCTCTACGAGCAGTACTTC. It specifies CASSLGGPLYEQYF.

The chain has TRBV19 and TRBJ1-1; D gene ambiguous. This CDR3 has 12 amino acids. CDR1 is LNHDA and CDR2 is SQIVND in the germline V gene (reference sequence). V was cut by 7 bases and J by 3 bases, with 9 bases left in between. In nucleotides, the CDR3 is TGTGCCAGTATGCACGGCTACACTGAAGCTTTCTTT. Amino acids: CASMHGYTEAFF.

This clonotype was counted a few times. CDR3: CASLARSIPVNEQFF. CDR3 coding DNA: TGTGCCAGCCTTGCTAGATCCATTCCCGTCAATGAGCAGTTCTTC. The chain uses TRBV12-3 or TRBV12-4 and TRBJ2-1; D is undetermined. With 8 bases removed from V and 6 bases from J, the gap between germline ends came to 20 bases. The CDR3 is made up of 15 amino acids.

V usage is TRBV29-1 and J usage is TRBJ1-2; 10 positions match TRBD1. J lost 2 bases, V lost 3 bases, and 15 bases had no gene match. The CDR3 loop spans 18 amino acids. CDR1 is SQVTM, CDR2 ANQGSEA, per germline. The CDR3 here is CSVDLFVGQGVENYGYTF. Written as DNA, the CDR3 is TGCAGCGTTGATCTTTTCGTAGGACAGGGGGTCGAGAACTATGGCTACACCTTC.

This clonotype was seen a few times. This chain links TRBV27 with TRBJ2-1; D is perhaps TRBD2 (7 bases). CDR3 length: 15 amino acids. Germline assignment: CDR1 MNHEY and CDR2 SMNVEV (reference sequence). The ends were cut back, 7 bases at V and 10 bases at J, with 23 bases in the middle. The CDR3 region is CASKAPAGARWEQFF. Here the CDR3 DNA reads TGTGCCAGCAAGGCCCCGGCGGGGGCGAGGTGGGAGCAGTTCTTC.

The rearrangement joins TRBV20-1 to TRBJ1-5, with 7 bases identical to TRBD1. V lost 3 bases and J lost 1; bases outside the gene matches: 3. Germline CDR1 reads DFQATT; CDR2 reads SNEGSKA (reference sequence). CDR3 length: 14 residues. In DNA, the CDR3 is TGCAGTGCTAGGATGACAGGGAGCAATCAGCCCCAGCATTTT. Protein product: CSARMTGSNQPQHF.

The chain combines TRBV3-1 with TRBJ2-1; 7 bases are a match to TRBD2. V lost 8 bases to trimming and J lost 2 bases; unmatched junction nucleotides: 21. The CDR3 loop spans 19 amino acids. Germline assignment: CDR1 LGHDT and CDR2 YNNKEL (reference sequence). The DNA for the CDR3 is TGTGCCAGCTGTTTAGTTCCTAGCGGCGGCTCTCGCGCCTACAATGAGCAGTTCTTC. This gives the protein CASCLVPSGGSRAYNEQFF.

The rearrangement uses TRBV6-1 and TRBJ1-1, with a tentative D call TRBD1 (5 bases). Germline V gives CDR1 MNHNS, CDR2 SASEGT. V lost 6 bases to trimming and J lost 5 bases, with 16 bases between them. The CDR3 extends over 14 amino acids. CDR3 DNA: TGTGCCAGCAGGATACAGGCATTAACAACTGAAGCTTTCTTT. Its translation is CASRIQALTTEAFF.

This clonotype came up a few times. The chain links TRBV7-8 to TRBJ1-2; 8 positions agree with TRBD1. Germline V gene sequence: CDR1 SGHVS, CDR2 FQNEAQ. After removal of 6 bases from V and 2 bases from J, the junction contained 5 bases not matched to a gene. This CDR3 comprises 14 residues. CDR3 in DNA: TGTGCCAGCAGGGGGGGACAGGCCAACTATGGCTACACCTTC. This codes for CASRGGQANYGYTF.

The rearrangement uses TRBV6-5 and TRBJ1-2; D is possibly TRBD1 (5 bases). Germline V CDR1 and CDR2: MNHEY, SVGAGI. There are 14 residues in the CDR3. V was pared by 8 bases and J by 3 bases, with 16 bases between. CDR3 protein: CASLGRGQYYGYTF. The DNA for the CDR3 is TGTGCCAGCCTAGGAAGAGGACAATACTATGGCTACACCTTC.

This clonotype was seen a handful of times. The J gene is TRBJ1-1, the V gene TRBV30; no definite D call. In germline, CDR1 is GTSNPN, CDR2 SVGIG (reference sequence). Trimming left V 4 bases short and J 1 base short, with 10 bases between. The length of the CDR3 is 13 residues. For the CDR3, the DNA is TGTGCCTGGACCCCCGGGCGGAACACTGAAGCTTTCTTT. This translates into CAWTPGRNTEAFF. The full variable domain, in which reference TRBV30 and TRBJ1-1 provide the parts outside the CDR3, is SQTIHQWPATLVQPVGSPLSLECTVEGTSNPNLYWYRQAAGRGLQLLFYSVGIGQISSEVPQNLSASRPQDRQFILSSKKLLLSDSGFYLCAWTPGRNTEAFFGQGTRLTVV.

The V and J genes are TRBV12-3 or TRBV12-4 and TRBJ1-2; TRBD1 aligns across 7 bases. With 9 bases clipped from V and 7 bases from J, the junction kept 5 bases outside the gene matches. The CDR3 totals 11 residues. CDR3: CASTGVGGYTF. The CDR3 DNA reads as TGTGCCAGTACAGGGGTGGGTGGCTACACCTTC.

This clonotype was seen many times. The gene calls are TRBV5-1 and TRBJ2-2, with D perhaps assigned TRBD1 or TRBD2 (5 bases each). Between the trimmed V and J ends, which lost 2 bases and 0 bases, there was a span of 17 bases. The CDR3 has 18 amino acids. Germline CDR1 reads SGHRS; CDR2 reads YFSETQ. The CDR3 DNA is TGCGCCAGCAGCTTAGAGGGGTCCGGGGCCGCGAACACCGGGGAGCTGTTTTTT. This translates into CASSLEGSGAANTGELFF.

This clonotype was picked up a small number of times. V is TRBV5-5 and J is TRBJ2-3; possibly TRBD1 or TRBD2 for D (5 bases each). The CDR3 covers 16 residues. Germline V gene data show CDR1 as SGHKS and CDR2 as YYEKEE (reference sequence). V lost 7 bases, J lost 4 bases, and 22 bases lay in between. DNA of the CDR3: TGTGCCAGCTCGCGACTCCGGGACCCAGAGGCAGATACGCAGTATTTT. Its translation is CASSRLRDPEADTQYF.

The V and J genes are TRBV5-1 and TRBJ2-3; D is ambiguous. Germline-derived CDR1 and CDR2 are SGHRS and YFSETQ. V lost 2 bases, J lost 3 bases, and 10 bases lay in between. The CDR3 consists of 14 residues. The DNA of the CDR3 is TGCGCCAGCAGCTTCGGGCAGACTACAGATACGCAGTATTTT. As protein: CASSFGQTTDTQYF.

Only a few counts were recorded for this clonotype. J is TRBJ2-7 and V is TRBV4-1; 8 bases agree with TRBD2. Trimming at V came to 0 bases and at J to 0 bases, leaving 7 bases not matched to a gene. The CDR3 loop spans 17 amino acids. Germline CDR1 MGHRA, CDR2 YSYEKL. CDR3 in amino acids: CASSQEGGAGASYEQYF. DNA for the CDR3: TGCGCCAGCAGCCAAGAAGGAGGAGCGGGAGCCTCCTACGAGCAGTACTTC.

For this clonotype: At one end, the junction sequence differs from germline, possibly due to a read error. The CDR3 reads CASSQDLVAYYEKYF. The CDR3 nucleotides are TGTGCCAGCAGCCAAGACCTAGTCGCTTACTACGAGAAGTACTTC. V is TRBV3-1 and J is TRBJ2-7; no firm D call. The germline CDR1 and CDR2 sequences are LGHDT and YNNKEL (reference sequence). CDR3 length equals 15 residues.

This chain links TRBV25-1 with TRBJ2-1; 7 bases are shared with TRBD2. The junction had 0 bases not matched to a gene; V was cut back by 2 bases and J by 2 bases. The germline V gene encodes CDR1 MGHDK and CDR2 SYGVNS. This CDR3 spans 14 amino acids. CDR3 in DNA: TGTGCCAGCAGTGAACTAGCGGCCTACAATGAGCAGTTCTTC. The encoded protein is CASSELAAYNEQFF.